The 20 T cell receptor beta chains given below trace back to one sample, sequenced in a study of CD8 T cells in ankylosing spondylitis (dated by TCRdb to the late 2010s). The library relied on 5' RACE. Sequencing was carried out with an Illumina HiSeq 2500. TCRdb cleaned the public reads at Q25 with fastp, built clones with MiXCR and kept in-frame beta chains. CDR3 protein sequences are deduplicated, and each keeps its most common genes and DNA. The sample yields approximately 290,000 distinct CDR3 sequences; roughly 20% were counted once. Of the sample, under 4% falls within the top ten clones. The sample consisted of blood, either unsorted or a sorted T cell fraction (not recorded which). The receptors were sampled from a female donor with ankylosing spondylitis or in good health (not recorded which).

There are many counts of this clonotype. This chain uses TRBV12-3 or TRBV12-4 with TRBJ2-7, with D possibly being TRBD2 (5 bases). The CDR3 consists of 14 residues. Trimming removed 6 bases at V and 0 bases at J, with 12 bases between. CDR3 DNA sequence: TGTGCCAGCAGCTCGGACTGGTTCTCCTACGAGCAGTACTTC. It specifies CASSSDWFSYEQYF.

This clonotype was seen repeatedly, ten times or more. This chain links TRBV20-1 with TRBJ2-7; no definite D call. The V gene lost 8 bases and the J gene lost 2 bases, with 16 bases spanning the gap. Germline assignment: CDR1 DFQATT and CDR2 SNEGSKA (reference sequence). This CDR3 comprises 13 residues. CDR3 bases: TGCAGTCTCACTGGCCTTTCGACCTACGAGCAGTACTTC. It specifies CSLTGLSTYEQYF.

This clonotype was counted ten times or more. J is TRBJ2-3 and V is TRBV12-3 or TRBV12-4; 7 bases align to TRBD1. The CDR3 covers 18 residues. V trimming: 2 bases; J trimming: 5 bases; junction bases outside the gene matches: 16. This CDR3 reads CASSLTVIAFTGEDTQYF. The CDR3 nucleotides read TGTGCCAGCAGTTTAACCGTCATAGCGTTCACAGGGGAAGATACGCAGTATTTT.

This clonotype has just a few counts. This chain links TRBV10-3 with TRBJ1-1, with D perhaps matching TRBD1 (5 bases). Germline CDR1 is ENHRY and CDR2 is SYGVKD. Between the trimmed V and J ends, which lost 3 bases and 4 bases, there was a span of 12 bases. The CDR3 is 14 amino acids. The CDR3: CAISEGERITEAFF. The CDR3 bases are TGTGCCATCAGTGAAGGGGAGAGGATCACTGAAGCTTTCTTT.

This clonotype was detected a few times. The chain combines TRBV7-2 with TRBJ1-2; D not certain. The CDR3 is 14 residues long. V was pared by 1 base and J by 5 bases, with 11 bases between. Germline-derived CDR1 and CDR2 are SGHTA and FQGNSA. CDR3 amino acids: CASSLGSSEYGYTF. For the CDR3, the DNA is TGTGCCAGCAGCTTAGGGAGTTCCGAATATGGCTACACCTTC.

CDR3 sequence: CASSFETLGEKLFF. As DNA, the CDR3 is TGTGCCAGCAGCTTCGAGACCCTGGGTGAAAAACTGTTTTTT. The V gene is TRBV7-6, the J gene TRBJ1-4; D gene ambiguous. CDR1 is SGHVS and CDR2 is FNYEAQ in the germline V gene. CDR3 length: 14 residues. V lost 3 bases to trimming and J lost 7 bases, with 12 bases between them.

This clonotype came up a few times. The gene calls are TRBV24-1 and TRBJ2-1; 7 bases map to TRBD1. Germline-derived CDR1 and CDR2 are KGHDR and SFDVKD. The ends lost 0 bases at V and 6 bases at J; junction bases unmatched: 4. The CDR3 totals 15 residues. Here the CDR3 reads CATSDLLSGGNEQFF. The CDR3 bases are TGTGCCACCAGTGATTTGTTATCAGGGGGCAATGAGCAGTTCTTC.

The J gene is TRBJ2-1, the V gene TRBV5-4, with 16 bases aligning to TRBD2. The trim removed 3 bases at V and 0 bases at J, leaving 15 bases unmatched. The germline CDR1 and CDR2 sequences are SGHNT and YYREEE (reference sequence). This CDR3 contains 22 residues. The CDR3 protein is CASSWPGLAGGKGAGSYNEQFF. In nucleotides, the CDR3 is TGTGCCAGCAGCTGGCCGGGACTAGCGGGAGGGAAGGGGGCGGGCTCCTACAATGAGCAGTTCTTC. The full variable domain, in which reference TRBV5-4 and TRBJ2-1 provide the parts outside the CDR3, is ETGVTQSPTHLIKTRGQQVTLRCSSQSGHNTVSWYQQALGQGPQFIFQYYREEENGRGNFPPRFSGLQFPNYSSELNVNALELDDSALYLCASSWPGLAGGKGAGSYNEQFFGPGTRLTVL.

The sample holds many counts of this clonotype. The gene calls are TRBV3-1 and TRBJ1-1, with D perhaps TRBD1 (6 bases). The V end was cut by 3 bases, the J end by 4 bases, with 15 bases between. CDR1 is LGHDT, CDR2 YNNKEL, per germline (reference sequence). This CDR3 is 15 amino acids long. CDR3 in DNA: TGTGCCAGCAGCCACAGAATGGGGGGCGGCACTGAAGCTTTCTTT. Translating it yields CASSHRMGGGTEAFF.

In its sample, this clonotype was seen many times. The chain has TRBV4-3 and TRBJ1-4; D not resolved. The V end lost 0 bases, the J end lost 7 bases, and 6 bases lay between the germline ends. The CDR3 has 13 residues. Germline V gives CDR1 LGHNA, CDR2 YSLEER. DNA for the CDR3: TGCGCCAGCAGCCAAGATCGAGGTGAAAAACTGTTTTTT. This encodes CASSQDRGEKLFF.

The V gene is TRBV5-1, the J gene TRBJ2-1; D perhaps matches TRBD1 (6 bases). V was cut by 3 bases and J by 5 bases, with 15 bases left in between. The V gene's germline CDR1 is SGHRS and CDR2 YFSETQ. The CDR3 has 15 amino acids. CDR3 sequence (DNA): TGCGCCAGCAGCTCCCTCAGGGGAACGGACAATGAGCAGTTCTTC. Protein sequence: CASSSLRGTDNEQFF.

This clonotype was observed many times. The chain recombines TRBV29-1 with TRBJ2-7; 7 positions agree with TRBD1. The CDR3 is made up of 11 amino acids. The germline V gene encodes CDR1 SQVTM and CDR2 ANQGSEA. The V and J ends lost 6 bases and 9 bases, in that order; junction bases with no gene match: 8. In nucleotides, the CDR3 is TGCAGCGTCGAGTCAGGGGGACGGCAGTACTTC. Its protein is CSVESGGRQYF.

Many counts were recorded for this clonotype. This chain connects TRBV20-1 to TRBJ2-5; D unclear. The germline gives CDR1 DFQATT, CDR2 SNEGSKA (reference sequence). The length of the CDR3 is 12 residues. The V end was cut by 5 bases, the J end by 7 bases, with 14 bases between. The CDR3 bases are TGCAGTGCTCTCAGCCCTTTCGGGACCCAGTACTTC. Amino acids: CSALSPFGTQYF.

This clonotype was seen a few times. The chain has TRBV20-1 and TRBJ2-3; TRBD1 or TRBD2 may be the D gene (5 bases each). Per the germline V gene, CDR1 is DFQATT and CDR2 is SNEGSKA (reference sequence). This CDR3 is built from 14 residues. V dropped 4 bases and J dropped 7 bases, with 18 bases sitting between them. The CDR3 DNA is TGCAGTGCTACCGGGACGGGGAGTACTTATACGCAGTATTTT. Its translation: CSATGTGSTYTQYF.

The rearrangement uses TRBV11-2 and TRBJ2-1; D remains unclear. V lost 4 bases to trimming and J lost 3 bases, with 16 bases between them. This CDR3 has 16 amino acids. Germline-derived CDR1 and CDR2 are SGHAT and FQNNGV. The CDR3 sequence: CASSSPAWADYNEQFF. CDR3 in DNA: TGTGCCAGCAGCTCACCTGCGTGGGCTGACTACAATGAGCAGTTCTTC.

This clonotype is a singleton in its sample. The chain links TRBV6-2 or TRBV6-3 to TRBJ2-1; 15 positions match TRBD2. V was pared by 8 bases and J by 8 bases, with 13 bases of the junction left unmatched. Germline CDR1 reads MNHEY; CDR2 reads SVGEGT. The CDR3 loop spans 17 amino acids. This CDR3 reads CASSEPGLAGGLDEQFF. The CDR3 DNA is TGTGCCAGCTCCGAACCGGGACTAGCGGGGGGATTGGATGAGCAGTTCTTC.

The chain employs TRBV7-2 and TRBJ1-2; unclear D gene. With 6 bases removed from V and 8 bases from J, the gap between germline ends came to 28 bases. The CDR3 spans 17 residues. The germline V gene has CDR1 SGHTA and CDR2 FQGNSA. CDR3: CASRTSSGEGENYGYTF. The CDR3, as DNA: TGTGCCAGCAGGACATCCAGCGGTGAGGGAGAAAATTACGGCTACACCTTC. Using reference TRBV7-2 and TRBJ1-2 for the parts outside the CDR3, the full variable domain is GAGVSQSPSNKVTEKGKDVELRCDPISGHTALYWYRQSLGQGLEFLIYFQGNSAPDKSGLPSDRFSAERTGGSVSTLTIQRTQQEDSAVYLCASRTSSGEGENYGYTFGSGTRLTVV.

This clonotype was found a few times. The chain recombines TRBV20-1 with TRBJ2-1, with a tentative D call TRBD1 (6 bases). Germline V CDR1 and CDR2: DFQATT, SNEGSKA (reference sequence). V lost 5 bases and J lost 0, with 17 bases in between. This CDR3 spans 16 amino acids. CDR3 bases: TGCAGTGCTTTGACGGACAGCGCAGACTCCTACAATGAGCAGTTCTTC. Amino acids: CSALTDSADSYNEQFF.

V gene TRBV4-3 combines with J gene TRBJ2-1; 8 nucleotides align to TRBD2. The CDR3 is 16 amino acids. Losses at the gene ends were 2 bases for V and 4 bases for J; bases not matched to a gene: 7. Germline CDR1 and CDR2: LGHNA and YSLEER. The CDR3 DNA is TGCGCCAGCAGCCAAACGACTAGCGTTTGTTACAATGAGCAGTTCTTC. Translating it yields CASSQTTSVCYNEQFF.

This clonotype was counted at least ten times. This chain joins TRBV12-3 or TRBV12-4 and TRBJ1-3; D might be TRBD1 (6 bases). Trimming pared 5 bases from V and 2 bases from J, leaving 13 bases between. The CDR3 sequence is 15 residues long. Here the CDR3 reads CASSDGQIPGNTIYF. The CDR3 DNA follows: TGTGCCAGCAGTGACGGACAGATACCTGGAAACACCATATATTTT.